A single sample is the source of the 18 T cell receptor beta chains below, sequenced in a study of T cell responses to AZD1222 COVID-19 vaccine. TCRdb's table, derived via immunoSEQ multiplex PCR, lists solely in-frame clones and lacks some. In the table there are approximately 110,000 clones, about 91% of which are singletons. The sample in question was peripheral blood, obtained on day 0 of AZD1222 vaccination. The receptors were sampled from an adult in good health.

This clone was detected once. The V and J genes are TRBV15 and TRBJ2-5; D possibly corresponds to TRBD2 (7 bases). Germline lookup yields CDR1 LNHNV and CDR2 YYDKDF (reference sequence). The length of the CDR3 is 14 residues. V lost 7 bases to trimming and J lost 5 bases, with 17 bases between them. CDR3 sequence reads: CATTWGGHMETQYF. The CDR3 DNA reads TGTGCCACCACATGGGGGGGGCATATGGAGACCCAGTACTTC.

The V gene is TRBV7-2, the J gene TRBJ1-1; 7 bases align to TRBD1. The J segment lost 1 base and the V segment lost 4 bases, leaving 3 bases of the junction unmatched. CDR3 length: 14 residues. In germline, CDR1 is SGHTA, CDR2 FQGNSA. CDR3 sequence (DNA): TGTGCCAGCAGCTCGACAGGGCAGAACACTGAAGCTTTCTTT. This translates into CASSSTGQNTEAFF. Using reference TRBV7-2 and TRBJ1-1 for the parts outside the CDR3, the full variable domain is GAGVSQSPSNKVTEKGKDVELRCDPISGHTALYWYRQSLGQGLEFLIYFQGNSAPDKSGLPSDRFSAERTGGSVSTLTIQRTQQEDSAVYLCASSSTGQNTEAFFGQGTRLTVV.

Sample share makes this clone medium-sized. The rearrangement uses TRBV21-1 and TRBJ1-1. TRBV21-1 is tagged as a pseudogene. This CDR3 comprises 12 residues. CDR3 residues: CAMGLRRVESPF. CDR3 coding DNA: TGTGCCATGGGTCTCAGAAGGGTGGAGAGCCCCTTT.

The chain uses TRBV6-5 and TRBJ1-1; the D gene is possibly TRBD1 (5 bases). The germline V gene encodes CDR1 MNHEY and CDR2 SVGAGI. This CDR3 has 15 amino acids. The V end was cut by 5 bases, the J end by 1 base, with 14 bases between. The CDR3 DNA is TGTGCCAGCAGTACGAAGGGACGGCCGAACACTGAAGCTTTCTTT. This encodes CASSTKGRPNTEAFF.

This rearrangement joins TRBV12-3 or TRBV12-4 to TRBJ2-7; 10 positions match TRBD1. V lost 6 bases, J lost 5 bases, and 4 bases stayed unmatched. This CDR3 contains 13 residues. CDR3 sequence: CASSRDRGHEQYF. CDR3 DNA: TGTGCCAGCAGCCGGGACAGGGGACACGAGCAGTACTTC.

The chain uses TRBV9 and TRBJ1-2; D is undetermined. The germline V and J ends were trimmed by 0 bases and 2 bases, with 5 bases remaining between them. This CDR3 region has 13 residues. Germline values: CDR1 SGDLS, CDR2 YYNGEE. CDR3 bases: TGTGCCAGCAGCGTAGGAGCGAACTATGGCTACACCTTC. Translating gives CASSVGANYGYTF.

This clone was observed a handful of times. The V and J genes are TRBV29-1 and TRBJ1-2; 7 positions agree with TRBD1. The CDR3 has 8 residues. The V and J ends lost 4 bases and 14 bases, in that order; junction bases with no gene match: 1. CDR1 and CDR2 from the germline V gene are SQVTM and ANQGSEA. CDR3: CSVGDSTF. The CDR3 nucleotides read TGCAGCGTTGGGGACAGTACCTTC. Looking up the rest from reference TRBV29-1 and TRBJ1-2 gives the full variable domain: SAVISQKPSRDICQRGTSLTIQCQVDSQVTMMFWYRQQPGQSLTLIATANQGSEATYESGFVIDKFPISRPNLTFSTLTVSNMSPEDSSIYLCSVGDSTFGSGTRLTVV.

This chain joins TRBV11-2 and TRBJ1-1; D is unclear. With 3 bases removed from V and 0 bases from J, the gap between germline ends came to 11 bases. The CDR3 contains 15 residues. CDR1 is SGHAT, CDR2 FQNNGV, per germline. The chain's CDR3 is CASSFLGSLNTEAFF. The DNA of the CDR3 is TGTGCCAGCAGCTTTTTGGGCAGCCTGAACACTGAAGCTTTCTTT.

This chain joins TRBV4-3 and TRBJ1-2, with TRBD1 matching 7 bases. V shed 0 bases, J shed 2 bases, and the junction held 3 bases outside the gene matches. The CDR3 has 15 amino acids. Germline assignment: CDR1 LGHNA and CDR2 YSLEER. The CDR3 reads CASSQDSTGNYGYTF. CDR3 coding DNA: TGCGCCAGCAGCCAAGATTCGACAGGGAACTATGGCTACACCTTC.

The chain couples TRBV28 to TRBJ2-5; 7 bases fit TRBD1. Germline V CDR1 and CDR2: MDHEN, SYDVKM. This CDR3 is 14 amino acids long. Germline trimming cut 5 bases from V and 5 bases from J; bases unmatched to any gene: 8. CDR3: CASSQTGYGETQYF. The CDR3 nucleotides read TGTGCCAGCAGTCAGACAGGGTATGGGGAGACCCAGTACTTC. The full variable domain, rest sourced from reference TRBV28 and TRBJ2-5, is DVKVTQSSRYLVKRTGEKVFLECVQDMDHENMFWYRQDPGLGLRLIYFSYDVKMKEKGDIPEGYSVSREKKERFSLILESASTNQTSMYLCASSQTGYGETQYFGPGTRLLVL.

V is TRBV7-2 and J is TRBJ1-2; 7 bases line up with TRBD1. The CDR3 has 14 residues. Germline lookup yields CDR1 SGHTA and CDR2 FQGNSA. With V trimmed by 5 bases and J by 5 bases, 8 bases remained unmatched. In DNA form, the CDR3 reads TGTGCCAGCAGCCAGGACAGGCAACAATATGGCTACACCTTC. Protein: CASSQDRQQYGYTF.

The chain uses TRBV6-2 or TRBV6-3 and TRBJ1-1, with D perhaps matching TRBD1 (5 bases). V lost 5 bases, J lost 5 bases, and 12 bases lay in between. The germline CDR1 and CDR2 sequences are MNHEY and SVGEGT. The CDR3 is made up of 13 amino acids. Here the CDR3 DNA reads TGTGCCAGCAGTACCCAGGGATATACTGAAGCTTTCTTT. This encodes CASSTQGYTEAFF.

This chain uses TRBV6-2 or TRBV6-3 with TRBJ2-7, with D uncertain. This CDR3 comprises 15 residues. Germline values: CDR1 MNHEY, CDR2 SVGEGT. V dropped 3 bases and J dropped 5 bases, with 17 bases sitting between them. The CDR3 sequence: CASSYPRKGFHEQYF. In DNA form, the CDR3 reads TGTGCCAGCAGTTATCCCAGAAAGGGATTCCACGAGCAGTACTTC.

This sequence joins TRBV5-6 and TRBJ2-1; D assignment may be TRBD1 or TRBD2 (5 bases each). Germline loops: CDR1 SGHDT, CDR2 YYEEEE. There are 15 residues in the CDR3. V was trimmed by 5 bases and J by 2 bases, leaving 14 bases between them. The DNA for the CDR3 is TGTGCCAGCAGTCCGCCCGGGACGACCTACAATGAGCAGTTCTTC. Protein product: CASSPPGTTYNEQFF.

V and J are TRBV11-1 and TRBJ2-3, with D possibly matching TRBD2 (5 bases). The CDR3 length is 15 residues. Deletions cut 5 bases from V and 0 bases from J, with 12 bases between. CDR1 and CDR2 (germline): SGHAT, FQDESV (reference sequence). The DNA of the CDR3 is TGTGCCAGCAGCAATCGGGATTCTAGCACAGATACGCAGTATTTT. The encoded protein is CASSNRDSSTDTQYF.

Here the CDR3 DNA reads TGTGCCAGCAGCCGGGGAGGGGACGGAGACTATGGCTACACCTTC. Translated, it gives CASSRGGDGDYGYTF. J is TRBJ1-2 and V is TRBV7-9; TRBD1 is a possible D gene (5 bases). V shed 5 bases and J shed 3 bases, with 16 bases lying between them. This CDR3 region has 15 residues. Germline CDR1 SEHNR, CDR2 FQNEAQ (reference sequence).

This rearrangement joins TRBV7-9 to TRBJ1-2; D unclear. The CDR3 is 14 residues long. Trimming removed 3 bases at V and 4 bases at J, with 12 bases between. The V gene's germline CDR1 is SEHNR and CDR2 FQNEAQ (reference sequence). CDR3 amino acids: CASSLRQASYGYTF. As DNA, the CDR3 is TGTGCCAGCAGCTTGCGGCAGGCTTCCTATGGCTACACCTTC. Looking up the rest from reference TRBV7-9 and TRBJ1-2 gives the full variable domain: DTGVSQNPRHKITKRGQNVTFRCDPISEHNRLYWYRQTLGQGPEFLTYFQNEAQLEKSRLLSDRFSAERPKGSFSTLEIQRTEQGDSAMYLCASSLRQASYGYTFGSGTRLTVV.

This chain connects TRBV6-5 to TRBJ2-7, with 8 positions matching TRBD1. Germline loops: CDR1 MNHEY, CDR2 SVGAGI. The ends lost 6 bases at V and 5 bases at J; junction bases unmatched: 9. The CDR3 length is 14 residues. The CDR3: CASRGAWTGNEQYF. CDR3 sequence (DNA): TGTGCCAGCAGGGGGGCTTGGACAGGGAACGAGCAGTACTTC.